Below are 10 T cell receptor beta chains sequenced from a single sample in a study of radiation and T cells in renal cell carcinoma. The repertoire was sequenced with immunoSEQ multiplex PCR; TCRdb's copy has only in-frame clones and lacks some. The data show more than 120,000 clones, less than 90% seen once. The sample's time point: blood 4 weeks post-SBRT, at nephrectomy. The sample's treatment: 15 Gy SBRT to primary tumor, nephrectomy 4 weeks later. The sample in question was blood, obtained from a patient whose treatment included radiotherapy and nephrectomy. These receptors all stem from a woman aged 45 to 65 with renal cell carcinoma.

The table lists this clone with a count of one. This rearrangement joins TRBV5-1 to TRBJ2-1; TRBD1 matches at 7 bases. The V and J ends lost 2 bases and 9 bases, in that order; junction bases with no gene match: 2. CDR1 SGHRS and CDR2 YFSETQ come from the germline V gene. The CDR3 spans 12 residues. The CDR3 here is CASSLQGSEQFF. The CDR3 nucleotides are TGCGCCAGCAGCTTACAGGGGAGTGAGCAGTTCTTC.

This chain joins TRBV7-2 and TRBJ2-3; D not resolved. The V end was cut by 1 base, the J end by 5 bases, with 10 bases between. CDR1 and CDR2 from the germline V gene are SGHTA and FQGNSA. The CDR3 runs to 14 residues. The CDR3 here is CASSLDRTKDTQYF. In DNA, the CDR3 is TGTGCCAGCAGCTTAGACAGAACTAAAGATACGCAGTATTTT.

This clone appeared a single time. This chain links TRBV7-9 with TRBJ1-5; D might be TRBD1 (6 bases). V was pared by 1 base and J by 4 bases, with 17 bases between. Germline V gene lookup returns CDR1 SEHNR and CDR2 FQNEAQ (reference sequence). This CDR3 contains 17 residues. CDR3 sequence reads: CASSLVGGSPGNQPQHF. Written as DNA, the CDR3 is TGTGCCAGCAGCTTAGTCGGGGGCTCCCCAGGGAATCAGCCCCAGCATTTT.

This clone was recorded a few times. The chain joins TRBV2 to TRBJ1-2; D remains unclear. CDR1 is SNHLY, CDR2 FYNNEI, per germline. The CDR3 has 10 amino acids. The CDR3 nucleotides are TGTGCTAGGAGGACCCATGGCTACACCTTC. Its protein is CARRTHGYTF.

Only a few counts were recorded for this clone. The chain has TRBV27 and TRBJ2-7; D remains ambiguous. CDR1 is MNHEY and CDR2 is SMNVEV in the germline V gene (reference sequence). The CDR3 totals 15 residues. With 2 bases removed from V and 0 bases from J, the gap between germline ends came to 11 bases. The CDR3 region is CASSLDKRGSYEQYF. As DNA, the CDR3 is TGTGCCAGCAGTTTAGACAAACGAGGCTCCTACGAGCAGTACTTC.

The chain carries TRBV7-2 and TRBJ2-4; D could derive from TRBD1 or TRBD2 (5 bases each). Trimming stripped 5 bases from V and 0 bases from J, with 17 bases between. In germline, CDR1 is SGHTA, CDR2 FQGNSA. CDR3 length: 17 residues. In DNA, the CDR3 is TGTGCCAGCAGCCCCCCCCGAGGGACCCTAGCCAAAAACATTCAGTACTTC. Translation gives CASSPPRGTLAKNIQYF.

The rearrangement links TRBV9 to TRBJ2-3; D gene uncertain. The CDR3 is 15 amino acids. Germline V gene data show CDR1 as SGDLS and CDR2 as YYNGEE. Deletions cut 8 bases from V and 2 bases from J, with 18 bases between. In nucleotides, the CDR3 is TGTGCCAGTTCTAAGACTGGCTTAAACACAGATACGCAGTATTTT. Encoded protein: CASSKTGLNTDTQYF.

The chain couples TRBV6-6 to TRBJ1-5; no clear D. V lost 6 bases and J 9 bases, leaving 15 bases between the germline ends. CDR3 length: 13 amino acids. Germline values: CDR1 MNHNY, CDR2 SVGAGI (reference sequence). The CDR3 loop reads CASSPVYIPPQHF. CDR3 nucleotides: TGTGCCAGCAGCCCCGTTTATATTCCGCCCCAGCATTTT.

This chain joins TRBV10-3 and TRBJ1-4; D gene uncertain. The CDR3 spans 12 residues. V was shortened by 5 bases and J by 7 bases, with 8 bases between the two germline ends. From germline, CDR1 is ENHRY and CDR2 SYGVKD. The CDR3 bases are TGTGCCATCAGTATGGACGGTGAAAAACTGTTTTTT. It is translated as CAISMDGEKLFF.

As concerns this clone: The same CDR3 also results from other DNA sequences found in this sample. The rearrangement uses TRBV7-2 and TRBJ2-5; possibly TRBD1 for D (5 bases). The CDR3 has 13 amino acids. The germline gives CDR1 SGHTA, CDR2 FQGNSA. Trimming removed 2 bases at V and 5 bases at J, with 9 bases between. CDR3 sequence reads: CASSLPGPETQYF. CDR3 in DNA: TGTGCCAGCAGCTTACCAGGGCCCGAGACCCAGTACTTC.